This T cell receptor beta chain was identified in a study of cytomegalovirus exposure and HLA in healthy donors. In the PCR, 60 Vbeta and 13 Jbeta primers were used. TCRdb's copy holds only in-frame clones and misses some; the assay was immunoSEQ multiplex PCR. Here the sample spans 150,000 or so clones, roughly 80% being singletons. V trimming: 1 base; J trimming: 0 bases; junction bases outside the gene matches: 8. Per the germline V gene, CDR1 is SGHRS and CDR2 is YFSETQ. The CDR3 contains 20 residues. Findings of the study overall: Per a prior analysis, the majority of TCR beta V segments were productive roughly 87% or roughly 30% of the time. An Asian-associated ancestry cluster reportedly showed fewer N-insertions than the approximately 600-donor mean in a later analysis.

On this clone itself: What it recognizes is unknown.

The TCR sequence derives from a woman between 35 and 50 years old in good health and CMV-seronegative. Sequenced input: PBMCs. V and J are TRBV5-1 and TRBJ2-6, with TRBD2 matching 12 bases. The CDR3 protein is CASSLKGLAGLSSGANVLTF. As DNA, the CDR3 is TGCGCCAGCAGCTTGAAGGGACTAGCGGGTCTCAGCTCTGGGGCCAACGTCCTGACTTTC.